The rows below give T cell receptor beta chains drawn from one sample of a study of siplizumab effects on memory and regulatory T cells. Libraries were prepared by immunoSEQ multiplex PCR; TCRdb keeps only in-frame clonotypes and omits some of them. This sample has some 100,000 clones, with 85% to 95% found just once. Sequencing input: Tregs sorted from blood. These receptors all stem from a human donor in good health. CDR3s include the opening cysteine and the closing phenylalanine or tryptophan. A D gene is named only where the DNA matches it firmly. Clone sizes are given selectively: once, few, many, or a class where the clone is expanded.

v_gene	j_gene	abundance	d_gene	CDR3aa	CDR3nt
TRBV18	TRBJ2-5	.	.	CASSFGGKQETQYF	TGTGCCAGCTCATTTGGCGGGAAGCAAGAGACCCAGTACTTC
TRBV5-4	TRBJ1-1	.	TRBD1	CAVRGTALNTEAFF	TGTGCCGTCCGGGGGACAGCTTTAAACACTGAAGCTTTCTTT
TRBV30	TRBJ1-5	.	TRBD1	CAWSGQGNQPQHF	TGTGCCTGGAGTGGACAGGGAAATCAGCCCCAGCATTTT
TRBV18	TRBJ2-1	.	.	CASSPRETIYYNEQFF	TGTGCCAGCTCACCACGTGAAACTATATACTACAATGAGCAGTTCTTC
TRBV5-1	TRBJ1-1	.	.	CASRLGDVTEAFF	TGCGCCAGCAGACTTGGTGACGTAACTGAAGCTTTCTTT
TRBV28	TRBJ1-2	.	.	CASSRRYGYTF	TGTGCCAGCAGTCGCCGCTATGGCTACACCTTC
TRBV5-4	TRBJ2-7	once	TRBD2	CASSLAMGLPYEQYF	TGTGCCAGCAGCTTGGCTATGGGACTACCCTACGAGCAGTACTTC
TRBV7-9	TRBJ2-7	.	.	CASSSEGELQGTKQYF	TGTGCCAGCAGCTCGGAGGGAGAACTTCAGGGTACAAAGCAGTACTTC
TRBV6-5	TRBJ2-1	.	TRBD1	CASRTRDRGRNEQFF	TGTGCCAGCAGAACCCGGGACAGGGGGCGGAATGAGCAGTTCTTC
TRBV9	TRBJ2-1	.	TRBD2	CASSHLAGSYNEQFF	TGTGCCAGCAGCCACCTAGCGGGCTCCTACAATGAGCAGTTCTTC
TRBV27	TRBJ2-1	.	.	CASSWDRGYNEQFF	TGTGCCAGCAGTTGGGACCGGGGGTACAATGAGCAGTTCTTC
TRBV18	TRBJ2-5	.	.	CASSPRETQYF	TGTGCCAGCTCACCACGAGAGACCCAGTACTTC
TRBV19	TRBJ2-1	.	TRBD2	CASSIRREGRYNEQFF	TGTGCCAGTAGTATAAGGCGGGAGGGCCGCTACAATGAGCAGTTCTTC
TRBV5-1	TRBJ2-1	once	.	CASSQNNEQFF	TGCGCCAGCAGCCAAAACAATGAGCAGTTCTTC
TRBV5-4	TRBJ1-5	.	TRBD1	CASSRDSNQPQHF	TGTGCCAGCAGTCGGGACAGTAATCAGCCCCAGCATTTT
TRBV9	TRBJ2-1	.	.	CASSSGAYSYNEQFF	TGTGCCAGCAGCTCCGGGGCCTACTCCTACAATGAGCAGTTCTTC
TRBV5-1	TRBJ2-1	.	.	CASSLARVFGLSSYNEQFF	TGCGCCAGCAGCTTGGCCCGGGTATTTGGGTTGAGCTCCTACAATGAGCAGTTCTTC
TRBV23-1	TRBJ2-2	.	.	CASSPSKPGVDTGELFF	TGCGCCAGCAGTCCTTCGAAGCCCGGGGTCGACACCGGGGAGCTGTTTTTT
TRBV11-2	TRBJ1-4	.	TRBD1	CASSLFAGGNEKLFF	TGTGCCAGCAGCTTGTTTGCAGGGGGAAATGAAAAACTGTTTTTT
TRBV5-6	TRBJ2-5	.	.	CASSLVGKETQYF	TGTGCCAGCAGCTTGGTCGGGAAAGAGACCCAGTACTTC
TRBV6-1	TRBJ1-2	.	.	CASRGEAYGYTF	TGTGCCAGCAGGGGCGAAGCTTATGGCTACACCTTC
TRBV29-1	TRBJ2-1	.	TRBD2	CSVRELEREAGFF	TGCAGCGTTCGGGAACTTGAGCGGGAGGCTGGGTTCTTC
TRBV6-5	TRBJ1-1	.	.	CASSYSLNTEAFF	TGTGCCAGCAGTTACAGTCTGAACACTGAAGCTTTCTTT
TRBV11-2	TRBJ1-1	.	.	CASSNRGGMNTEAFF	TGTGCCAGCAGCAATAGGGGGGGGATGAACACTGAAGCTTTCTTT
TRBV30	TRBJ2-7	.	.	CAWSQGTRDPWYEQYF	TGTGCCTGGAGTCAGGGGACTCGGGACCCCTGGTACGAGCAGTACTTC
TRBV2	TRBJ2-1	.	TRBD2	CASRGLAGGRNEQFF	TGTGCCAGCAGGGGACTAGCGGGAGGTCGCAATGAGCAGTTCTTC
TRBV20-1	TRBJ2-1	once	.	CSARAVREQFF	TGCAGTGCTCGAGCCGTTCGTGAGCAGTTCTTC
TRBV4-2	TRBJ2-6	.	.	CASSRQQVSGANVLTF	TGTGCCAGCAGCCGCCAACAAGTCTCTGGGGCCAACGTCCTGACTTTC
TRBV5-1	TRBJ2-3	.	.	CASSLEQETDTQYF	TGCGCCAGCAGCTTGGAACAGGAAACAGATACGCAGTATTTT
TRBV19	TRBJ2-6	.	.	CASSIRTQTPLSGANVLTF	TGTGCCAGTAGTATCCGGACCCAGACCCCTCTCTCTGGGGCCAACGTCCTGACTTTC
TRBV2	TRBJ1-1	.	.	CAIGHGVGAEAFF	TGTGCCATTGGACACGGGGTAGGGGCTGAAGCTTTCTTT